These 23 T cell receptor beta chains share one sample of origin, sequenced in a study of beta chain features in type 1 diabetes (dated by TCRdb to between 2018 and 2020). Library preparation employed the immunoSEQ multiplex PCR assay. All of the isolated RNA was reverse transcribed with the High Capacity cDNA Reverse Transcription Kit, so expressed TCRB transcripts were sequenced. The source is immuneACCESS, and TCRdb retained only in-frame sequences with V and J called. Part of the clones is not carried over; for the studies checked, unresolved V genes explain less than half of this, and the remainder is unexplained. The sample records 130,000 to 150,000 clones, 40% to 60% of which are singletons. In total, the top ten clones hold roughly 0.43% of the sample. The specimen was Tregs from blood. The cell subset or site label of this sample denotes: regulatory CD4+ T cells. Receptor source: a man aged 18 to 35 in good health.

Comments on this clone: This same CDR3 is encoded by further DNA sequences in the sample. V and J are TRBV5-1 and TRBJ2-1; possibly TRBD2 for D (5 bases). With 2 bases removed from V and 0 bases from J, the gap between germline ends came to 9 bases. Germline V gene sequence: CDR1 SGHRS, CDR2 YFSETQ. The length of the CDR3 is 15 residues. The CDR3 DNA reads TGCGCCAGCAGCTTACTGGGGAGCTCCTACAATGAGCAGTTCTTC. Its translation is CASSLLGSSYNEQFF.

This chain links TRBV5-1 with TRBJ2-7; D not resolved. Germline CDR1 reads SGHRS; CDR2 reads YFSETQ. Trimming pared 1 base from V and 0 bases from J, leaving 11 bases between. The CDR3 length is 15 residues. CDR3 in DNA: TGCGCCAGCAGCTTGAGGCCAGGTATCTCCTACGAGCAGTACTTC. This sequence encodes CASSLRPGISYEQYF.

This clone was counted a few times. V is TRBV4-2 and J is TRBJ2-1; perhaps TRBD2 as D (5 bases). Germline V gene data show CDR1 as LGHNA and CDR2 as YNFKEQ. The CDR3 runs 18 residues. Trimming took off 2 bases at V and 7 bases at J, with 24 bases between the two ends. The CDR3 region has the DNA TGTGCCAGCAGCCAACGAGTACGCGGGCCACTCGAGAGAAATGAGCAGTTCTTC. This gives the protein CASSQRVRGPLERNEQFF.

This clone was seen a few times. The J gene is TRBJ2-5, the V gene TRBV5-4, with D unresolved. Germline CDR1 reads SGHNT; CDR2 reads YYREEE (reference sequence). Trimming cost V 3 bases and J 0 bases, with 9 bases left between them. The CDR3 has 14 residues. The CDR3 DNA is TGTGCCAGCAGCTCCCAACTTAACCAAGAGACCCAGTACTTC. It translates to CASSSQLNQETQYF.

The CDR3: CASSQRTGLGYGYTF. The DNA of the CDR3 is TGTGCCAGCAGCCAGCGGACAGGGCTTGGTTATGGCTACACCTTC. The chain carries TRBV2 and TRBJ1-2, with TRBD1 identical over 8 bases. V gave up 6 bases and J gave up 5 bases; unmatched junction bases: 11. Germline-derived CDR1 and CDR2 are SNHLY and FYNNEI. The CDR3 runs 15 residues. The full variable domain, in which reference TRBV2 and TRBJ1-2 provide the parts outside the CDR3, is EPEVTQTPSHQVTQMGQEVILRCVPISNHLYFYWYRQILGQKVEFLVSFYNNEISEKSEIFDDQFSVERPDGSNFTLKIRSTKLEDSAMYFCASSQRTGLGYGYTFGSGTRLTVV.

This clone has more than one count but fewer than ten. The chain recombines TRBV7-2 with TRBJ2-1, with TRBD2 matching 9 bases. The germline V gene has CDR1 SGHTA and CDR2 FQGNSA. The V and J ends lost 6 bases and 7 bases, in that order; junction bases with no gene match: 22. CDR3 length: 19 amino acids. The DNA for the CDR3 is TGTGCCAGCAGACCCCCGGCCGGTTGGCTAGCGGGGAATTTAAATGAGCAGTTCTTC. Protein sequence: CASRPPAGWLAGNLNEQFF.

This clone turned up a few times. The CDR3 is CSAQQGQNQPQHF. CDR3 in DNA: TGCAGCGCCCAGCAGGGCCAAAATCAGCCCCAGCATTTT. The chain employs TRBV29-1 and TRBJ1-5, with D tentatively TRBD1 (5 bases). Trimming removed 7 bases at V and 4 bases at J, with 14 bases between. The CDR3 totals 13 residues. Germline V gene lookup returns CDR1 SQVTM and CDR2 ANQGSEA.

V usage is TRBV5-1 and J usage is TRBJ2-5; maybe TRBD2 (5 bases). V was trimmed by 4 bases and J by 2 bases, leaving 12 bases between them. The germline V gene encodes CDR1 SGHRS and CDR2 YFSETQ. This CDR3 comprises 14 residues. The DNA for the CDR3 is TGCGCCAGCAGCCCCTCAGGACTGCAAGAGACCCAGTACTTC. This gives the protein CASSPSGLQETQYF.

A few counts support this clone. This rearrangement joins TRBV7-2 to TRBJ2-2, with D possibly TRBD1 on 5 matching bases. The germline V and J ends were trimmed by 7 bases and 6 bases, with 12 bases remaining between them. CDR1 is SGHTA, CDR2 FQGNSA, per germline. This CDR3 spans 13 amino acids. The CDR3 DNA is TGTGCCAGCACCATAAGGGGTGCCGGGGAGCTGTTTTTT. It specifies CASTIRGAGELFF.

The chain has TRBV7-2 and TRBJ1-6; D unresolved. The length of the CDR3 is 11 residues. Germline CDR1 is SGHTA and CDR2 is FQGNSA. V lost 4 bases and J 7 bases, leaving 2 bases between the germline ends. The chain's CDR3 is CASSSNSPLHF. The CDR3 DNA reads as TGTGCCAGCAGCTCAAATTCACCCCTCCACTTT.

The rearrangement joins TRBV5-1 to TRBJ2-7; D gene ambiguous. This CDR3 is 14 amino acids long. Germline CDR1 SGHRS, CDR2 YFSETQ. V was shortened by 4 bases and J by 0 bases, with 11 bases between the two germline ends. The DNA of the CDR3 is TGCGCCAGCAGCCCCTGGCCCCCCTCCTACGAGCAGTACTTC. It yields the protein CASSPWPPSYEQYF.

This clone was found once. The rearrangement uses TRBV10-3 and TRBJ2-7, with 8 bases that match TRBD1. The CDR3 spans 13 residues. The ends lost 6 bases at V and 5 bases at J; junction bases unmatched: 6. CDR1 is ENHRY, CDR2 SYGVKD, per germline. CDR3 bases: TGTGCCATCAGCCCCGGGACAGGCAACGAGCAGTACTTC. Translation gives CAISPGTGNEQYF.

This clone was observed a handful of times. V usage is TRBV7-2 and J usage is TRBJ2-1; 7 bases agree with TRBD2. The V segment lost 2 bases and the J segment 2 bases; nucleotides outside the gene matches: 6. This CDR3 contains 16 residues. Germline V lookup: CDR1 SGHTA, CDR2 FQGNSA. Here the CDR3 reads CASSLRTGLAYNEQFF. The CDR3 DNA reads as TGTGCCAGCAGCTTACGGACCGGACTAGCCTACAATGAGCAGTTCTTC. Supplemented by reference TRBV7-2 and TRBJ2-1, the full variable domain reads GAGVSQSPSNKVTEKGKDVELRCDPISGHTALYWYRQSLGQGLEFLIYFQGNSAPDKSGLPSDRFSAERTGGSVSTLTIQRTQQEDSAVYLCASSLRTGLAYNEQFFGPGTRLTVL.

This sequence joins TRBV19 and TRBJ1-5; no clear D gene. Germline V gene data show CDR1 as LNHDA and CDR2 as SQIVND (reference sequence). V gave up 1 base and J gave up 2 bases, with 9 bases separating them. The CDR3 spans 15 residues. CDR3 amino acids: CASSIAGMRNQPQHF. Here the CDR3 DNA reads TGTGCCAGTAGTATAGCGGGAATGCGCAATCAGCCCCAGCATTTT.

This clone was observed a handful of times. The chain recombines TRBV11-2 with TRBJ1-1; D remains unclear. The V gene lost 3 bases and the J gene lost 2 bases, with 7 bases spanning the gap. This CDR3 spans 13 amino acids. Germline assignment: CDR1 SGHAT and CDR2 FQNNGV. This CDR3 reads CASSLDFNTEAFF. The CDR3 DNA reads as TGTGCCAGCAGCTTGGACTTCAACACTGAAGCTTTCTTT.

This clone was detected only a few times. This chain connects TRBV5-1 to TRBJ1-2; possible D gene TRBD1, 6 bases. Trimming took 4 bases from V and 0 from J, leaving 13 bases between them. CDR1 is SGHRS, CDR2 YFSETQ, per germline. This CDR3 comprises 15 residues. The CDR3 here is CASSKTTGTNYGYTF. The CDR3 DNA reads TGCGCCAGCAGCAAAACTACAGGGACTAACTATGGCTACACCTTC.

This clone was seen a few times. J is TRBJ1-3 and V is TRBV28; the D is unclear. CDR3 length: 15 residues. Deletions cut 1 base from V and 2 bases from J, with 9 bases between. Per germline, CDR1 MDHEN and CDR2 SYDVKM. The CDR3 DNA reads TGTGCCAGCAGTTTATATTGGAGGGCTGGAAACACCATATATTTT. This translates into CASSLYWRAGNTIYF. The variable domain in full, completed from reference TRBV28 and TRBJ1-3, reads DVKVTQSSRYLVKRTGEKVFLECVQDMDHENMFWYRQDPGLGLRLIYFSYDVKMKEKGDIPEGYSVSREKKERFSLILESASTNQTSMYLCASSLYWRAGNTIYFGEGSWLTVV.

CDR3 DNA: TGTGCCAGCAGTGGACAGTACAATGAGCAGTTCTTC. It translates to CASSGQYNEQFF. This sequence joins TRBV6-1 and TRBJ2-1, with a weak D call TRBD1 (5 bases). CDR3 size: 12 residues. CDR1 and CDR2 (germline): MNHNS, SASEGT. The V and J ends lost 4 bases and 4 bases respectively, with 5 bases between them.

This clone showed up just once. This sequence joins TRBV6-5 and TRBJ2-7, with 8 nucleotides matching TRBD2. This CDR3 contains 14 residues. V lost 6 bases and J lost 2; bases outside the gene matches: 6. CDR1 and CDR2 from the germline V gene are MNHEY and SVGAGI. Written as DNA, the CDR3 is TGTGCCAGCAGATTGGGACTAGTCGCCTACGAGCAGTACTTC. It is translated as CASRLGLVAYEQYF.

This chain connects TRBV7-9 to TRBJ2-5, with D perhaps TRBD1 (6 bases). The J call could be wrong; TRBJ2-7 is a better fit for the DNA end. Germline assignment: CDR1 SEHNR and CDR2 FQNEAQ (reference sequence). The CDR3 length is 12 residues. DNA for the CDR3: TGTGCCAGCAGCGCCCAGGGGTACGAGCAGTACTTC. It is translated as CASSAQGYEQYF.

This clone was recorded a few times. V is TRBV29-1 and J is TRBJ1-5; TRBD1 might be the D (6 bases). This CDR3 is built from 12 residues. V was shortened by 5 bases and J by 4 bases, with 9 bases between the two germline ends. Germline V gives CDR1 SQVTM, CDR2 ANQGSEA. In nucleotides, the CDR3 is TGCAGCGTTCAGGGGTGGAATCAGCCCCAGCATTTT. It specifies CSVQGWNQPQHF.

This clone was found a few times. The genes are TRBV5-1 and TRBJ2-1; weak D call: TRBD1 (6 bases). CDR3 length: 13 amino acids. Trimming took 0 bases from V and 12 from J, leaving 13 bases between them. CDR1 and CDR2 from the germline V gene are SGHRS and YFSETQ. CDR3 nucleotide sequence: TGCGCCAGCAGCTTGGACAGGGCCGAAGGGCAGTTCTTC. Translation gives CASSLDRAEGQFF.

The V and J genes are TRBV7-9 and TRBJ1-6; D is unclear. The germline CDR1 and CDR2 sequences are SEHNR and FQNEAQ (reference sequence). V lost 4 bases and J 11 bases, leaving 9 bases between the germline ends. This CDR3 region has 12 residues. The CDR3: CASSSPIPPLHF. CDR3 in DNA: TGTGCCAGCAGCTCCCCTATTCCACCCCTCCACTTT.